This is a list of T cell receptor beta chains from one sample in a study of neurological immune-mediated disorders. From the 5' RACE reads, TCRdb called clonotypes with MiXCR, one entry per CDR3 protein. The sample shows approximately 60,000 distinct CDR3 sequences, around 4% of them seen only once. Sequences were obtained from PBMCs. These receptors were obtained from a man aged 45 to 65 with multiple sclerosis. CDR3s include the opening cysteine and the closing phenylalanine or tryptophan. The order of the fields is J gene, D gene, V gene, clone size, CDR3 DNA, CDR3 protein. D genes are given only for firm matches. The size entry gives how often the clone was seen (once, few, many) or a class if it is expanded.

j_gene: TRBJ1-5; d_gene: -; v_gene: TRBV20-1; abundance: many; CDR3nt: TGCAGTGCTAGGTCCACGCTGGGCGGGCTTCAGCCCCAGCATTTT; CDR3aa: CSARSTLGGLQPQHF
j_gene: TRBJ2-5; d_gene: TRBD2; v_gene: TRBV7-2; abundance: many; CDR3nt: TGTGCCAGCAGCTTAGATGTCGGGGGGGGTCAAGAGACCCAGTACTTC; CDR3aa: CASSLDVGGGQETQYF
j_gene: TRBJ2-3; d_gene: -; v_gene: TRBV28; abundance: many; CDR3nt: TGTGCCAGCCGAATCACAGATACGCAGTATTTT; CDR3aa: CASRITDTQYF
j_gene: TRBJ2-5; d_gene: -; v_gene: TRBV7-2; abundance: many; CDR3nt: TGTGCCAGCAGCTTAGGGTTTGGGGTCAACTCAGAGACCCAGTACTTC; CDR3aa: CASSLGFGVNSETQYF
j_gene: TRBJ2-7; d_gene: TRBD1; v_gene: TRBV5-1; abundance: many; CDR3nt: TGCGCCAGCAGCTCGGGGACAGGGGCCTACGAGCAGTACTTC; CDR3aa: CASSSGTGAYEQYF
j_gene: TRBJ1-2; d_gene: -; v_gene: TRBV7-2; abundance: many; CDR3nt: TGTGCCAGCAGCCCATCTGGTTGGACGAAAGAAGGTGGCTACACCTTC; CDR3aa: CASSPSGWTKEGGYTF
j_gene: TRBJ1-3; d_gene: TRBD1; v_gene: TRBV4-3; abundance: many; CDR3nt: TGCGCCAGCAGCCAAGCTGCCGGGACAGGGGCTGGAAACACCATATATTTT; CDR3aa: CASSQAAGTGAGNTIYF
j_gene: TRBJ2-7; d_gene: TRBD1; v_gene: TRBV7-6; abundance: many; CDR3nt: TGTGCCAGCAGCTTAGTGACAGGGGGCGACTACGAGCAGTACTTC; CDR3aa: CASSLVTGGDYEQYF
j_gene: TRBJ2-5; d_gene: -; v_gene: TRBV20-1; abundance: many; CDR3nt: TGCAGTGCTAGCGTGGCTAGGAGGCTTGAGACCCAGTACTTC; CDR3aa: CSASVARRLETQYF
j_gene: TRBJ1-1; d_gene: -; v_gene: TRBV10-3; abundance: many; CDR3nt: TGTGCCATCAGTGTTGCCAGGGACTATCCTGAAGCTTTCTTT; CDR3aa: CAISVARDYPEAFF
j_gene: TRBJ2-5; d_gene: -; v_gene: TRBV7-2; abundance: many; CDR3nt: TGTGCCAGCAGCCCCTATCAAGAGACCCAGTACTTC; CDR3aa: CASSPYQETQYF
j_gene: TRBJ2-3; d_gene: TRBD1; v_gene: TRBV24-1; abundance: many; CDR3nt: TGTGCCACCAGTGACTTCCGGGACAGGTCGGATACGCAGTATTTT; CDR3aa: CATSDFRDRSDTQYF
j_gene: TRBJ2-1; d_gene: TRBD1; v_gene: TRBV15; abundance: many; CDR3nt: TGTGCCACCAGCAGAGATTGGGGACAGGGGGTCTCCTACAATGAGCAGTTCTTC; CDR3aa: CATSRDWGQGVSYNEQFF
j_gene: TRBJ1-5; d_gene: -; v_gene: TRBV20-1; abundance: many; CDR3nt: TGCAGTGCTAGGAATTTTAAAAACAATCAGCCCCAGCATTTT; CDR3aa: CSARNFKNNQPQHF
j_gene: TRBJ1-5; d_gene: -; v_gene: TRBV4-2; abundance: many; CDR3nt: TGTGCCAGCAGCCACGACAATTTCAATCAGCCCCAGCATTTT; CDR3aa: CASSHDNFNQPQHF
j_gene: TRBJ2-1; d_gene: TRBD2; v_gene: TRBV5-1; abundance: many; CDR3nt: TGCGCCAGCAGCTCCCGAGTAGCGGGGGTATACAATGAGCAGTTCTTC; CDR3aa: CASSSRVAGVYNEQFF
j_gene: TRBJ2-5; d_gene: -; v_gene: TRBV12-3/TRBV12-4; abundance: few; CDR3nt: TGTGCCAGCAGTTTCCTACGACAGGAAGAGACCCAGTACTTC; CDR3aa: CASSFLRQEETQYF
j_gene: TRBJ1-1; d_gene: -; v_gene: TRBV7-3; abundance: many; CDR3nt: TGTGCCAGCAGCTTAACGACCGGGGCTGGAGCTTTCTTT; CDR3aa: CASSLTTGAGAFF
j_gene: TRBJ2-1; d_gene: TRBD2; v_gene: TRBV5-1; abundance: many; CDR3nt: TGCGCCAGCCGGGACCCGGGACTAACTAATGAGCAGTTCTTC; CDR3aa: CASRDPGLTNEQFF
j_gene: TRBJ1-2; d_gene: TRBD1; v_gene: TRBV4-1; abundance: few; CDR3nt: TGCGCCAGCAGCCCGACAGGGAATTCTGATGGCTACACCTTC; CDR3aa: CASSPTGNSDGYTF
j_gene: TRBJ2-4; d_gene: -; v_gene: TRBV21-1; abundance: many; CDR3nt: TGTGCCAGCAGCAAAGTAGGGACGCTTAACTGCCCAGCCAAAAACATTCAGTACTTC; CDR3aa: CASSKVGTLNCPAKNIQYF
j_gene: TRBJ1-1; d_gene: -; v_gene: TRBV5-1; abundance: many; CDR3nt: TGCGCCAGCAGCTCAGTACAGAGCATGAACACTGAAGCTTTCTTT; CDR3aa: CASSSVQSMNTEAFF
j_gene: TRBJ1-5; d_gene: -; v_gene: TRBV5-6; abundance: few; CDR3nt: TGTGCCAGCAGCTTGAGTGGCGCCCATCGGCCCCAGCATTTT; CDR3aa: CASSLSGAHRPQHF
j_gene: TRBJ1-5; d_gene: -; v_gene: TRBV27; abundance: many; CDR3nt: TGTGCCAGCATGAGCCGGGACGCACATAGCAATCAGCCCCAGCATTTT; CDR3aa: CASMSRDAHSNQPQHF
j_gene: TRBJ2-1; d_gene: TRBD2; v_gene: TRBV7-2; abundance: many; CDR3nt: TGTGCCAGCAGCTCCCGACTAGCGGGGGGGCTGTACAATGAGCAGTTCTTC; CDR3aa: CASSSRLAGGLYNEQFF
j_gene: TRBJ1-2; d_gene: -; v_gene: TRBV13; abundance: many; CDR3nt: TGTGCCAGCAGCTTAGCCGGGGATGGCTACACCTTC; CDR3aa: CASSLAGDGYTF